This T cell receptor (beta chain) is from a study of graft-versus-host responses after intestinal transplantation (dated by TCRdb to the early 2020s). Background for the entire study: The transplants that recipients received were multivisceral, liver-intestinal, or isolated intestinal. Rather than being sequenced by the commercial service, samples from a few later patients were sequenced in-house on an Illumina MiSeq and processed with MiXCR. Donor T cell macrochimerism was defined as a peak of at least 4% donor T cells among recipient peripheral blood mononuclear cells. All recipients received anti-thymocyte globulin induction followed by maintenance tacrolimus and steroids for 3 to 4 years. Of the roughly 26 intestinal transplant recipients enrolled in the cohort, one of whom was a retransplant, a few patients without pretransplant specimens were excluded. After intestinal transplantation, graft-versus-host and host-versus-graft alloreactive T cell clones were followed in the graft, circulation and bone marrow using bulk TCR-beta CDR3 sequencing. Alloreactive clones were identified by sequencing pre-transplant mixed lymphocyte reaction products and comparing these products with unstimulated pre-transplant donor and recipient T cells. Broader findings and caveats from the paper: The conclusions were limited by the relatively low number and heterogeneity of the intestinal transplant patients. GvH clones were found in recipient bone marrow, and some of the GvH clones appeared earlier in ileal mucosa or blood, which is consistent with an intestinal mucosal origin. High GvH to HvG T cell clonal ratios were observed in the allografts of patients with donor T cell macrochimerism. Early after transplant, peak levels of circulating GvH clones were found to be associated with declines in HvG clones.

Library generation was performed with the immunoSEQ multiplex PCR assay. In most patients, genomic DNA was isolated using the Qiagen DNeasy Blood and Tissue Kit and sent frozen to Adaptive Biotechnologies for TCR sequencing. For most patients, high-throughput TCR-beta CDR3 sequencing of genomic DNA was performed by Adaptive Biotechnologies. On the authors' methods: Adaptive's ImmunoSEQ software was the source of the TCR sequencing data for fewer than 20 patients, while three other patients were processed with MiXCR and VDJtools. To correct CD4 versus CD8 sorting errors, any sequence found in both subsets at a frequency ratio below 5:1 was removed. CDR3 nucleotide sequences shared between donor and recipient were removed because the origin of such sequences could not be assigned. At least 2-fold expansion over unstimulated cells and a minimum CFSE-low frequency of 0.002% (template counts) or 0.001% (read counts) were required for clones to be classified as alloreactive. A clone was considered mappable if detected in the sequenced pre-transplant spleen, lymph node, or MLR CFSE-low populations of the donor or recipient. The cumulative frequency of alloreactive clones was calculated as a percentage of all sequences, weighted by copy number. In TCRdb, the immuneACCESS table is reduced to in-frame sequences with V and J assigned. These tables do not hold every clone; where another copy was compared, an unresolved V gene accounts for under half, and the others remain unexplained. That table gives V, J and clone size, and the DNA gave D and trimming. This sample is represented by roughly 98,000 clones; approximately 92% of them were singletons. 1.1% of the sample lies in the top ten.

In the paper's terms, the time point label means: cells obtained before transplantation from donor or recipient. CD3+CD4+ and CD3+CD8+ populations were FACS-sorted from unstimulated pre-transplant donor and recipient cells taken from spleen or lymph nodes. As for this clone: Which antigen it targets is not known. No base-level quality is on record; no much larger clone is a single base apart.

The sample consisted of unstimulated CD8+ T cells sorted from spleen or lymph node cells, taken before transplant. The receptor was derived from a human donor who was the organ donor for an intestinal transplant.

The CDR3 is CASSLVTSPAYEQFF. DNA sequence: TGTGCCAGCAGCTTAGTGACTAGCCCCGCTTATGAGCAGTTCTTC. The rearrangement joined TRBV11-3 to TRBJ2-1, with 7 bases matching TRBD2. The CDR3 has 15 amino acids, counting the end cysteine and phenylalanine. Kept here is only the CDR3 DNA, which spans 45 bases and is read in frame from base 1. The germline V gene sets CDR1 to SGHNT and CDR2 to YENEEA. V is cut back by 1 base and J by 8 bases, with 8 bases in the junction unmatched.